The clone carrying this TCR beta chain was seen only a few times. Its antigen is unknown. Both TRBC1 and TRBC2 were covered by a beta constant-region primer of two equimolar oligonucleotides. Nested alpha and beta constant-region primers with the SP2 primer drove four PCR rounds on ligated cDNA. Ligation attached a single-stranded oligonucleotide with a 12-nucleotide UMI and the SP2 primer to the cDNA 3' end. TCRdb re-called the UMI-ligation and nested PCR reads with MiXCR, one entry per CDR3 protein. The sample consists of around 140,000 distinct CDR3 sequences, under 25% of them appearing once. Sequential positive selection took CD4 T cells first, then CD8 T cells. The sample comes from a study of naive and memory T cell subsets. Points from the study as a whole: A few larger clonotypes appeared in naive repertoires, especially CD8, possibly memory cells re-expressing CD45RA. TCR counts from RNA may reflect activation-linked expression changes. From naive to CM, EM and EMRA, diversity decreased and Gini increased.

Source material: naive CD4+ T cells from blood. The source is a human donor in good health.

The CDR3 region is CASSLVGPSGINEQFF. CDR3 DNA sequence: TGTGCCAGCAGCTTAGTGGGCCCTAGCGGGATAAATGAGCAGTTCTTC. The chain is built from TRBV7-6 and TRBJ2-1; 9 bases line up with TRBD2. CDR1 is SGHVS and CDR2 is FNYEAQ in the germline V gene. The CDR3 consists of 16 residues. After removal of 1 base from V and 7 bases from J, the junction contained 8 bases not matched to a gene.